This is a list of T cell receptor beta chains from one sample in a study of cytomegalovirus exposure and HLA in healthy donors. Only in-frame clones appear in the TCRdb table, and some are missing; sequencing was by immunoSEQ multiplex PCR. The sample yields around 200,000 clones, 82% seen once. The sequenced sample was PBMCs. The receptors originated from a woman aged 40 to 49 in good health and CMV-seronegative. Both conserved end residues are part of each CDR3. Fields, in order: D gene, CDR3 length, V gene, clone size, J gene, CDR3 protein. A D gene is named only where the DNA matches it firmly. The size entry is marked missing in some rows and otherwise reads once, few, many or a size class.

d_gene: TRBD1; len: 14; v_gene: TRBV5-1; abundance: -; j_gene: TRBJ2-1; CDR3aa: CASSLGDSYNEQFF
d_gene: TRBD1; len: 16; v_gene: TRBV5-1; abundance: -; j_gene: TRBJ2-6; CDR3aa: CASSLITGAGANVLTF
d_gene: -; len: 14; v_gene: TRBV6-6; abundance: -; j_gene: TRBJ1-1; CDR3aa: CASSYSSWNTEAFF
d_gene: -; len: 13; v_gene: TRBV2; abundance: -; j_gene: TRBJ1-2; CDR3aa: CATDREANYGYTF
d_gene: TRBD2; len: 15; v_gene: TRBV6-1; abundance: -; j_gene: TRBJ2-1; CDR3aa: CASTLLAGGYNEQFF
d_gene: TRBD1; len: 17; v_gene: TRBV5-6; abundance: once; j_gene: TRBJ2-7; CDR3aa: CASSFIRAGQGAYEQYF
d_gene: -; len: 15; v_gene: TRBV10-3; abundance: -; j_gene: TRBJ1-1; CDR3aa: CASRKEAGGGNEAFF
d_gene: -; len: 15; v_gene: TRBV6-6; abundance: -; j_gene: TRBJ1-3; CDR3aa: CASSEGTGSGNTIYF
d_gene: -; len: 16; v_gene: TRBV7-8; abundance: -; j_gene: TRBJ2-7; CDR3aa: CASSHPRGGGVYEQYF
d_gene: TRBD2; len: 15; v_gene: TRBV10-1; abundance: -; j_gene: TRBJ2-7; CDR3aa: CASSESTSGSYEQYF
d_gene: -; len: 15; v_gene: TRBV7-3; abundance: few; j_gene: TRBJ2-1; CDR3aa: CASSDPLDRRNEQFF
d_gene: TRBD1; len: 15; v_gene: TRBV16; abundance: -; j_gene: TRBJ1-4; CDR3aa: CASRRLDRESEKLFF
d_gene: TRBD2; len: 16; v_gene: TRBV29-1; abundance: few; j_gene: TRBJ2-3; CDR3aa: CSVVGKREADTDTQYF
d_gene: TRBD1; len: 14; v_gene: TRBV27; abundance: -; j_gene: TRBJ2-7; CDR3aa: CASSPGTGGYEQYF
d_gene: -; len: 12; v_gene: TRBV6-5; abundance: few; j_gene: TRBJ2-2; CDR3aa: CASMRPAGELFF
d_gene: -; len: 12; v_gene: TRBV6-1; abundance: -; j_gene: TRBJ1-2; CDR3aa: CASSEFDYGYTF
d_gene: -; len: 14; v_gene: TRBV5-4; abundance: -; j_gene: TRBJ1-1; CDR3aa: CASSWGPGGTEAFF
d_gene: TRBD2; len: 16; v_gene: TRBV28; abundance: -; j_gene: TRBJ2-2; CDR3aa: CASGRSSGRGTGELFF
d_gene: -; len: 14; v_gene: TRBV27; abundance: -; j_gene: TRBJ1-1; CDR3aa: CASSFGGSDTEAFF
d_gene: TRBD2; len: 14; v_gene: TRBV9; abundance: -; j_gene: TRBJ2-7; CDR3aa: CASSVGSSGYEQYF
d_gene: TRBD1; len: 15; v_gene: TRBV19; abundance: -; j_gene: TRBJ1-2; CDR3aa: CASNIETGTSYGYTF
d_gene: -; len: 11; v_gene: TRBV28; abundance: few; j_gene: TRBJ1-2; CDR3aa: CASSSVYGYTF
d_gene: -; len: 17; v_gene: TRBV18; abundance: -; j_gene: TRBJ2-1; CDR3aa: CASSPRAPGLQGNEQFF
d_gene: TRBD1; len: 13; v_gene: TRBV9; abundance: -; j_gene: TRBJ2-7; CDR3aa: CASSPGQGYEQYF
d_gene: -; len: 17; v_gene: TRBV7-2; abundance: once; j_gene: TRBJ1-5; CDR3aa: CASSLLAPGRGDQPQHF
d_gene: -; len: 16; v_gene: TRBV7-8; abundance: few; j_gene: TRBJ1-1; CDR3aa: CASSLAEGTLNTEAFF
d_gene: TRBD1; len: 15; v_gene: TRBV5-4; abundance: -; j_gene: TRBJ2-1; CDR3aa: CASSFGQGSYNEQFF
d_gene: TRBD2; len: 16; v_gene: TRBV15; abundance: -; j_gene: TRBJ2-7; CDR3aa: CATSRDNRLAINEQYF
d_gene: TRBD1; len: 15; v_gene: TRBV27; abundance: -; j_gene: TRBJ1-2; CDR3aa: CASATRQGTGHGYTF
d_gene: -; len: 12; v_gene: TRBV4-1; abundance: -; j_gene: TRBJ2-1; CDR3aa: CASSHISNEQFF
d_gene: -; len: 14; v_gene: TRBV5-6; abundance: once; j_gene: TRBJ1-1; CDR3aa: CASSRQTMNTEAFF
d_gene: -; len: 14; v_gene: TRBV27; abundance: -; j_gene: TRBJ2-7; CDR3aa: CASSFGRSSYEQYF
d_gene: TRBD2; len: 15; v_gene: TRBV18; abundance: -; j_gene: TRBJ2-7; CDR3aa: CASSPPGLAAYEQYF
d_gene: -; len: 14; v_gene: TRBV2; abundance: -; j_gene: TRBJ2-1; CDR3aa: CASKEGHSYNEQFF
d_gene: -; len: 16; v_gene: TRBV7-9; abundance: -; j_gene: TRBJ2-2; CDR3aa: CASSLAGATGPGELFF
d_gene: TRBD2; len: 15; v_gene: TRBV18; abundance: -; j_gene: TRBJ2-7; CDR3aa: CASSPLSGSDNEQYF
d_gene: TRBD2; len: 18; v_gene: TRBV5-6; abundance: -; j_gene: TRBJ2-1; CDR3aa: CASSPALAGVGPYNEQFF
d_gene: -; len: 14; v_gene: TRBV19; abundance: -; j_gene: TRBJ1-2; CDR3aa: CASSIVNSRYGYTF
d_gene: TRBD2; len: 13; v_gene: TRBV9; abundance: once; j_gene: TRBJ2-1; CDR3aa: CASRREGDNEQFF
d_gene: TRBD2; len: 16; v_gene: TRBV30; abundance: few; j_gene: TRBJ2-3; CDR3aa: CACFGAGGTVTDTQYF
d_gene: TRBD1; len: 16; v_gene: TRBV10-1; abundance: -; j_gene: TRBJ2-7; CDR3aa: CASSEGGQGGIYEQYF